Shown below are 18 T cell receptor beta chains from a single sample sequenced in a study of blood T cell repertoires in COVID-19. Data came from immunoSEQ multiplex PCR; TCRdb stores just in-frame clones and leaves some out. This table holds about 220,000 clones, around four fifths found once. The specimen was peripheral blood. The origin of the receptors is a man under 40 with active or convalescent COVID-19.

The chain uses TRBV5-6 and TRBJ1-6; no definite D call. The germline V gene encodes CDR1 SGHDT and CDR2 YYEEEE. The CDR3 is 14 amino acids. Trimming pared 0 bases from V and 9 bases from J, leaving 10 bases between. CDR3 nucleotide sequence: TGTGCCAGCAGCTTGGAATCGGGTGTTTCACCCCTCCACTTT. Amino acid sequence: CASSLESGVSPLHF. The full variable domain, completed using reference TRBV5-6 and TRBJ1-6, is DAGVTQSPTHLIKTRGQQVTLRCSPKSGHDTVSWYQQALGQGPQFIFQYYEEEERQRGNFPDRFSGHQFPNYSSELNVNALLLGDSALYLCASSLESGVSPLHFGNGTRLTVT.

This clone came up a few times. V and J are TRBV28 and TRBJ1-6, with D uncertain. V lost 0 bases and J 9 bases, leaving 9 bases between the germline ends. Germline lookup yields CDR1 MDHEN and CDR2 SYDVKM. There are 14 residues in the CDR3. CDR3 residues: CASSLWGNGSPLHF. CDR3 bases: TGTGCCAGCAGTTTATGGGGCAATGGTTCACCCCTCCACTTT.

The chain has TRBV29-1 and TRBJ1-2, with D maybe TRBD1 (6 bases). Germline V gives CDR1 SQVTM, CDR2 ANQGSEA. The CDR3 totals 13 residues. V was shortened by 6 bases and J by 2 bases, with 13 bases between the two germline ends. The chain's CDR3 is CSVTGHLNYGYTF. The CDR3 DNA sequence: TGCAGCGTCACGGGACACCTCAACTATGGCTACACCTTC.

This chain joins TRBV11-2 and TRBJ1-1; no definite D call. The germline V gene has CDR1 SGHAT and CDR2 FQNNGV. Trimming shortened V by 2 bases and J by 0 bases, and 16 bases separated the two germline ends. The CDR3 length is 17 residues. Here the CDR3 DNA reads TGTGCCAGCAGCTTAAGTACAGTGTCACCATTGAACACTGAAGCTTTCTTT. The encoded protein is CASSLSTVSPLNTEAFF.

The J gene is TRBJ1-3, the V gene TRBV11-2, with TRBD1 matching over 8 bases. The V and J ends lost 4 bases and 4 bases, in that order; junction bases with no gene match: 6. The CDR3 has 15 amino acids. Germline-derived CDR1 and CDR2 are SGHAT and FQNNGV. CDR3 amino acids: CASSSRGPVGNTIYF. As DNA, the CDR3 is TGTGCCAGCAGCTCCAGGGGGCCTGTAGGAAACACCATATATTTT. Variable domain in full (rest from reference TRBV11-2 and TRBJ1-3): EAGVAQSPRYKIIEKRQSVAFWCNPISGHATLYWYQQILGQGPKLLIQFQNNGVVDDSQLPKDRFSAERLKGVDSTLKIQPAKLEDSAVYLCASSSRGPVGNTIYFGEGSWLTVV.

The chain couples TRBV4-3 to TRBJ2-2, with 16 bases fitting TRBD2. The germline V gene encodes CDR1 LGHNA and CDR2 YSLEER. CDR3 size: 21 residues. J gave up 2 bases and V 3 bases, and 12 bases lay outside the gene matches. CDR3 amino acids: CASSQAGTSGRAGRNTGELFF. Here the CDR3 DNA reads TGCGCCAGCAGCCAGGCCGGGACTAGCGGGAGGGCCGGGCGTAACACCGGGGAGCTGTTTTTT.

This rearrangement joins TRBV3-1 (or the pseudogene TRBV3-2) to TRBJ2-1, with 10 bases fitting TRBD2. Germline loops: CDR1 LGHDT, CDR2 YNNKEL (reference sequence). The CDR3 is 15 amino acids. J was trimmed by 0 bases and V by 4 bases; bases with no gene match: 0. The CDR3 bases are TGTGCCAGCAGCCGGACTAGCGGCTCCTACAATGAGCAGTTCTTC. The encoded protein is CASSRTSGSYNEQFF.

The chain uses TRBV11-2 and TRBJ1-2; 7 bases map to TRBD1. This CDR3 contains 17 residues. Germline assignment: CDR1 SGHAT and CDR2 FQNNGV. The trim removed 3 bases at V and 2 bases at J, leaving 12 bases unmatched. The CDR3 DNA reads as TGTGCCAGCAGCTTTAAACAGGGGAGGCCCCTCAACTATGGCTACACCTTC. Its protein is CASSFKQGRPLNYGYTF.

This chain connects TRBV30 to TRBJ2-7, with D possibly matching TRBD2 (6 bases). The germline V gene has CDR1 GTSNPN and CDR2 SVGIG (reference sequence). Trimming stripped 4 bases from V and 0 bases from J, with 13 bases between. The CDR3 spans 14 residues. The DNA for the CDR3 is TGTGCCTGGAAGCCCCCCGGGGGCTCCTACGAGCAGTACTTC. Protein product: CAWKPPGGSYEQYF.

This sequence joins TRBV5-4 and TRBJ1-4; D is ambiguous. Trimming shortened V by 4 bases and J by 5 bases, and 12 bases separated the two germline ends. CDR1 SGHNT and CDR2 YYREEE come from the germline V gene (reference sequence). The CDR3 totals 14 residues. The CDR3 spells CASSPYPINEKLFF. CDR3 nucleotides: TGTGCCAGCAGCCCCTACCCCATCAATGAAAAACTGTTTTTT.

J is TRBJ1-1 and V is TRBV25-1; no clear D. CDR1 and CDR2 from the germline V gene are MGHDK and SYGVNS. V was cut by 2 bases and J by 8 bases, with 15 bases left in between. CDR3 length: 14 amino acids. The CDR3 loop is CASSEVGGYIEAFF. The CDR3 nucleotides read TGTGCCAGCAGTGAAGTTGGAGGGTATATCGAAGCTTTCTTT. The variable domain in full, with the rest retrieved from reference TRBV25-1 and TRBJ1-1, is EADIYQTPRYLVIGTGKKITLECSQTMGHDKMYWYQQDPGMELHLIHYSYGVNSTEKGDLSSESTVSRIRTEHFPLTLESARPSHTSQYLCASSEVGGYIEAFFGQGTRLTVV.

This clone was found a few times. The chain has TRBV6-1 and TRBJ2-7; 7 bases are shared with TRBD2. The J segment lost 4 bases and the V segment lost 7 bases, leaving 13 bases of the junction unmatched. Germline-derived CDR1 and CDR2 are MNHNS and SASEGT. There are 15 residues in the CDR3. The CDR3 sequence: CASTRSGTTGYEQYF. The CDR3 coding sequence is TGTGCCAGCACTCGGTCCGGGACTACTGGTTACGAGCAGTACTTC.

The chain has TRBV4-3 and TRBJ2-7, with TRBD2 identical over 8 bases. V lost 10 bases and J lost 3; bases outside the gene matches: 23. The CDR3 has 18 amino acids. CDR1 is LGHNA, CDR2 YSLEER, per germline. The CDR3 nucleotides read TGCGCCAACCCCCAAAGAATCCCCCGACGGGAGGGCATCTACGAGCAGTACTTC. It translates to CANPQRIPRREGIYEQYF.

This sequence joins TRBV4-1 and TRBJ2-7; D unresolved. The CDR3 is made up of 14 amino acids. Trimming took off 0 bases at V and 6 bases at J, with 12 bases between the two ends. Germline loops: CDR1 MGHRA, CDR2 YSYEKL. The CDR3 loop is CASSQDPVVGEQYF. In DNA, the CDR3 is TGCGCCAGCAGCCAAGATCCGGTGGTCGGCGAGCAGTACTTC.

V and J are TRBV5-8 and TRBJ2-5, with 13 bases aligning to TRBD2. V trimming: 4 bases; J trimming: 3 bases; junction bases outside the gene matches: 9. The CDR3 is 17 residues long. CDR1 and CDR2 from the germline V gene are SGHTS and YDEGEE. The CDR3: CASSPGLAGARKETQYF. DNA for the CDR3: TGTGCCAGCAGCCCCGGACTAGCGGGGGCCCGAAAAGAGACCCAGTACTTC.

The chain has TRBV6-5 and TRBJ1-3; perhaps TRBD1 as D (6 bases). Looked up from germline, CDR1 is MNHEY and CDR2 is SVGAGI. Trimming took off 10 bases at V and 0 bases at J, with 13 bases between the two ends. The CDR3 has 14 amino acids. The CDR3 loop is CAKEGGGSGNTIYF. The CDR3, as DNA: TGTGCCAAGGAGGGGGGGGGCTCTGGAAACACCATATATTTT.

The genes are TRBV19 and TRBJ1-6, with a tentative D call TRBD1 (5 bases). The CDR3 loop spans 14 amino acids. V lost 5 bases and J 7 bases, leaving 12 bases between the germline ends. Per the germline V gene, CDR1 is LNHDA and CDR2 is SQIVND (reference sequence). This chain's CDR3 is CASSPGHVNSPLHF. The CDR3 region has the DNA TGTGCCAGTAGTCCCGGACACGTCAATTCACCCCTCCACTTT.

V gene TRBV4-1 combines with J gene TRBJ1-3; D possibly corresponds to TRBD1 (5 bases). The CDR3 loop spans 15 amino acids. Deletions cut 1 base from V and 4 bases from J, with 11 bases between. Germline CDR1 reads MGHRA; CDR2 reads YSYEKL. CDR3 in amino acids: CASSQVRAAGNTIYF. The CDR3 DNA sequence: TGCGCCAGCAGCCAAGTCAGGGCAGCGGGAAACACCATATATTTT.